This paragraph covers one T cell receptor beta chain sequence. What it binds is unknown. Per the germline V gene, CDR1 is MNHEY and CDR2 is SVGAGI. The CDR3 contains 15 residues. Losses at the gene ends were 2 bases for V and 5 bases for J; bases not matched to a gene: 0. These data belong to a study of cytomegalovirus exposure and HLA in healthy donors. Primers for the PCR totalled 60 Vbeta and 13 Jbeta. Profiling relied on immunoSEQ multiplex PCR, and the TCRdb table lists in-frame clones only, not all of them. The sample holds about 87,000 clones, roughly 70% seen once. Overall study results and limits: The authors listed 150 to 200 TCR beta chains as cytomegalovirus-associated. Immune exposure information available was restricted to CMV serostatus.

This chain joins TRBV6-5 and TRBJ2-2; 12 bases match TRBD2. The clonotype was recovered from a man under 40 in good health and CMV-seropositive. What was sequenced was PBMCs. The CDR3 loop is CASSYTSGGTGELFF. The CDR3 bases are TGTGCCAGCAGTTACACTAGCGGGGGGACCGGGGAGCTGTTTTTT.